The T cell receptor beta chain described here comes from a study of PD-L1 blockade in urothelial cancer (dated by TCRdb to 2016 to 2017). Broadly, across the study: All patients started therapy in about 2014 and received atezolizumab 1,200 mg intravenously every 3 weeks. Twenty-five of 29 patients were identified as males with urothelial cancer of bladder origin, and a prior smoking history was reported by 18 of 29 patients. An ECOG performance status of 0 or 1 was recorded for the patients, and 0 to 3 prior chemotherapy regimens had been received by the patients. Blood samples were analyzed 3 weeks after the start of treatment (second dose) and 6 weeks after the start of treatment. Blood samples gave a median of about 130,000 T cells and some 83,000 unique TCRs, with a median clonality of 0.080. Somatic, immune and clinical correlates of response to PD-L1 blockade with atezolizumab in urothelial cancer were the focus of an exploratory multi-omic analysis. Pretreatment tumor samples, along with matched peripheral blood collected serially before and after atezolizumab treatment, underwent TCR sequencing. Durable clinical benefit was defined as progression-free survival longer than 6 months, and TCR features were also tested against progression-free and overall survival. Whole exome sequencing and RNA sequencing of pretreatment tumors were performed alongside TCR sequencing in the same patients. Durable clinical benefit was achieved by nine patients but not by the remaining 20. Under 30 patients had pretreatment blood TCR-seq, some 25 had at least one posttreatment blood collection, and some 25 had tumor TCR-seq. What the work shows at the level of the full study, not this receptor alone: A pretreatment peripheral blood TCR clonality below the median was linked to improved progression-free and overall survival. Because the sample size was small (n ≈ 30) and many exploratory analyses were performed, the results are intended to be hypothesis-generating. Among patients with durable benefit, tumor-associated TCR clones showed greater expansion in peripheral blood 3 weeks after treatment started (n of about 21, p = 0.022).

A note on this clone: The antigen this receptor binds is unknown. Base-call qualities are not available, and no considerably larger clone is one nucleotide away.

The cohort comprised 29 patients with locally advanced or metastatic urothelial carcinoma treated at Memorial Sloan Kettering on a trial protocol. Peripheral blood mononuclear cells were collected pretreatment and during treatment, with between 1 and 8 total time points per patient. The Qiagen DNeasy Blood extraction kit was used to purify genomic DNA from total PBMCs and tumor samples. PBMCs were collected pretreatment and during treatment, and were isolated and stored as previously described. A distance of 14 bases separates the germline ends of V and J, which lose 4 bases and 10 bases respectively. Spanning cysteine to phenylalanine, the CDR3 consists of 14 amino acids. Here the CDR3 DNA is all that survives: 42 bases in frame from base 1. Per the germline V gene, SNHLY is the CDR1 and FYNNEI is the CDR2. Synthetic TCR analog templates were spiked into each PCR so that absolute template abundance could be estimated from read counts. The immunoSEQ assay was used to amplify TCRbeta CDR3 regions from genomic DNA with bias-controlled V and J gene primers. Rearranged TCRbeta segments were sequenced at approximately 20X coverage. In the paper's pipeline: Clustering was used to correct sequencing errors, and CDR3s were annotated against IMGT to assign V, D and J genes. Downstream analyses used only productive TCRbeta rearrangements, leaving out any out-of-frame or stop-codon sequences. Clonality was computed as one minus Shannon entropy normalized by the log of the number of unique productive sequences. Clones differing between time points or between blood and tumor were identified by Fisher's exact test with Benjamini-Hochberg correction at adjusted p below 0.01. TCRdb retrieved this table from immuneACCESS and kept in-frame rearrangements only. Not all clones are present; in checked studies, unresolved V genes account for under half, and no reason is known for the remainder. V and J calls and clone size come straight from that table; D and trimming were deduced from the DNA. The table for this sample lists about 30,000 clones; roughly 76% of them were counted only once. The ten largest account for about 1.9% of the sample.

The sequence came from a man aged 50 to 59 with urothelial cancer. This sample comprised PBMCs, obtained around atezolizumab (anti-PD-L1) treatment. The receptor chain draws on TRBV2 and TRBJ1-6, with the D gene not confidently named. The CDR3 region reads CASSVETVRSPLHF. The bases are TGTGCCAGCAGTGTTGAAACAGTTCGATCACCCCTCCACTTT.